One and the same sample provided the 29 T cell receptor beta chains below, sequenced in a study of molecular identifiers for immune sequencing clone quantification (dated by TCRdb to 2017 to 2018). Library construction relied on PCR. Sequencing was performed on an Illumina HiSeq 4000. TCRdb trimmed the raw reads at Q25, called clones with MiXCR and kept productive beta chains. Merged by CDR3 protein, the rows form single entries marked with the most common genes and DNA. The sample data list about 510,000 distinct CDR3 sequences, and about 20% of these were observed just once. Clones ranked in the top ten supply about 0.8% of the sample. Sequences were obtained from naive CD8+ T cells from blood, with Jurkat cell RNA spiked in. The cell subset or site label of this sample denotes: FACS-sorted CD8+CD4-CCR7+CD45RA+ naive T cells. The receptors were gathered from a human donor in good health. Some libraries in this study had Jurkat cell RNA spiked in.

This clonotype was counted only a few times. The J gene is TRBJ2-7, the V gene TRBV11-2; 10 bases agree with TRBD1. The CDR3 length is 14 residues. The V gene's germline CDR1 is SGHAT and CDR2 FQNNGV. Trimming cost V 4 bases and J 5 bases; bases outside gene matches: 5. CDR3 in amino acids: CASSSRDRGNEQYF. The CDR3 coding sequence is TGTGCCAGCAGCTCGCGGGACAGGGGTAACGAGCAGTACTTC.

Comments on this clonotype: This CDR3 fails to terminate in the conserved phenylalanine or tryptophan, so it likely reflects a read error. The DNA is left out, because the CDR3 cannot be placed on it with certainty; the CDR3 is given as TCRdb lists it. This chain joins TRBV5-8 and TRBJ2-7; the table's D call, TRBD1, has no DNA check behind it. The CDR3 adds up to 11 amino acids, both ends counted. Per the germline V gene, CDR1 is SGHTS and CDR2 is YDEGEE. The CDR3 protein is CASSLHAGSGS.

This clonotype was seen only a few times. The chain recombines TRBV6-5 with TRBJ2-1; D tentatively reads TRBD1 or TRBD2 (6 bases each). The V end lost 6 bases, the J end lost 10 bases, and 22 bases lay between the germline ends. Germline lookup yields CDR1 MNHEY and CDR2 SVGAGI. CDR3 size: 15 residues. CDR3 sequence reads: CASSRLEWTAEEQFF. The CDR3 DNA reads TGTGCCAGCAGCCGACTAGAATGGACAGCCGAGGAGCAGTTCTTC.

As regards this clonotype: This may be a read error: a much more frequent sequence differs by one nucleotide. The genes are TRBV24-1 and TRBJ2-5; D is possibly TRBD2 (6 bases). This CDR3 contains 14 residues. The V gene's germline CDR1 is KGHDR and CDR2 SFDVKD. In nucleotides, the CDR3 is TGTGCCACCAGTGACCCGGGACTTCAAGAGACCCGGTACTTC. Its translation: CATSDPGLQETRYF.

This clonotype was seen more than once but under ten times. The chain recombines TRBV28 with TRBJ2-7; TRBD1 agrees at 8 bases. The CDR3 has 13 amino acids. V was clipped by 8 bases and J by 5 bases; unmatched bases: 8. Germline assignment: CDR1 MDHEN and CDR2 SYDVKM. CDR3 DNA: TGTGCCAGCCGCGCGACAGGGGCAAACGAGCAGTACTTC. This sequence encodes CASRATGANEQYF.

The chain couples TRBV4-3 to TRBJ2-5; 10 positions agree with TRBD2. There are 17 residues in the CDR3. V trimming: 0 bases; J trimming: 9 bases; junction bases outside the gene matches: 13. Germline V gene data show CDR1 as LGHNA and CDR2 as YSLEER. CDR3 in amino acids: CASSQDPPPSGGRAQYF. CDR3 nucleotides: TGCGCCAGCAGCCAAGACCCCCCCCCTAGCGGGGGCCGGGCCCAGTACTTC.

This clonotype was counted many times. The rearrangement joins TRBV29-1 to TRBJ2-3; D might be TRBD2 (6 bases). CDR1 is SQVTM, CDR2 ANQGSEA, per germline. The CDR3 consists of 12 residues. The ends were cut back, 5 bases at V and 2 bases at J, with 8 bases in the middle. As DNA, the CDR3 is TGCAGCGTTACTAGCATCACAGATACGCAGTATTTT. Its protein product is CSVTSITDTQYF.

The rearrangement uses TRBV19 and TRBJ2-1, with TRBD2 matching 9 bases. The CDR3 sequence is 16 residues long. The trim removed 6 bases at V and 7 bases at J, leaving 13 bases unmatched. Germline V gene lookup returns CDR1 LNHDA and CDR2 SQIVND (reference sequence). CDR3 residues: CASSFIGPSGTNEQFF. CDR3 nucleotides: TGTGCCAGTAGCTTCATTGGCCCTAGCGGGACGAATGAGCAGTTCTTC.

There are many counts of this clonotype. V usage is TRBV28 and J usage is TRBJ2-2, with unresolved D. The CDR3 contains 14 residues. Looked up from germline, CDR1 is MDHEN and CDR2 is SYDVKM. With 5 bases removed from V and 4 bases from J, the gap between germline ends came to 11 bases. CDR3: CASSLGPSTGELFF. In nucleotides, the CDR3 is TGTGCCAGCAGTCTAGGGCCTTCCACCGGGGAGCTGTTTTTT. The full variable domain, rest sourced from reference TRBV28 and TRBJ2-2, is DVKVTQSSRYLVKRTGEKVFLECVQDMDHENMFWYRQDPGLGLRLIYFSYDVKMKEKGDIPEGYSVSREKKERFSLILESASTNQTSMYLCASSLGPSTGELFFGEGSRLTVL.

This clonotype was observed many times. V is TRBV12-3 or TRBV12-4 and J is TRBJ2-7; no reliable D call. The CDR3 contains 13 residues. Trimming removed 5 bases from V and 5 bases from J, with 13 bases in between. CDR3 DNA: TGTGCCAGCAGTCTCCAAAACTGGGACGAGCAGTACTTC. Amino acids: CASSLQNWDEQYF.

About this clonotype: The CDR3 carries no conserved terminal phenylalanine or tryptophan, so it likely arises from a read error. V usage is TRBV12-3 or TRBV12-4 and J usage is TRBJ2-1, with TRBD2 matching over 8 bases. This CDR3 contains 16 residues. The V and J ends lost 7 bases and 7 bases, in that order; junction bases with no gene match: 15. The CDR3 sequence: CASNLLLGGGKNEQFC. The CDR3, as DNA: TGTGCCAGCAATCTCCTTCTGGGCGGGGGGAAGAATGAGCAGTTCTGC.

As regards this clonotype: One junction end disagrees with the germline gene, perhaps due to a read error. The rearrangement links TRBV19 to TRBJ2-1, with a weak D call TRBD1 (5 bases). CDR3 size: 14 residues. Germline V gene data show CDR1 as LNHDA and CDR2 as SQIVND (reference sequence). CDR3 in DNA: TGTGCCAGTAGTAAGCCAGGGTTCTACAATGAGCAGCTCTTC. Translated, it gives CASSKPGFYNEQLF.

This clonotype was counted at least ten times. This chain joins TRBV14 and TRBJ1-1; D possibly corresponds to TRBD1 (5 bases). This CDR3 is built from 15 residues. Germline CDR1 reads SGHDN; CDR2 reads FVKESK. Trimming pared 0 bases from V and 6 bases from J, leaving 14 bases between. CDR3 nucleotide sequence: TGTGCCAGCAGCCAAGAGAGTAGGTGGGGGGCTGAAGCTTTCTTT. Amino acid sequence: CASSQESRWGAEAFF. Variable domain in full (rest from reference TRBV14 and TRBJ1-1): EAGVTQFPSHSVIEKGQTVTLRCDPISGHDNLYWYRRVMGKEIKFLLHFVKESKQDESGMPNNRFLAERTGGTYSTLKVQPAELEDSGVYFCASSQESRWGAEAFFGQGTRLTVV.

This clonotype was seen repeatedly, ten times or more. The gene calls are TRBV28 and TRBJ2-5, with TRBD1 matching over 7 bases. CDR3 length: 17 amino acids. Germline V gives CDR1 MDHEN, CDR2 SYDVKM. With V trimmed by 5 bases and J by 2 bases, 14 bases remained unmatched. For the CDR3, the DNA is TGTGCCAGCAGTCCAAGCCGGACAGGCCCCATTCAAGAGACCCAGTACTTC. Residues: CASSPSRTGPIQETQYF.

A few counts support this clonotype. This CDR3 is missing its conserved last phenylalanine or tryptophan, likely due to a read error. The limits of the CDR3 on the DNA are not certain, so only TCRdb's listed CDR3 is given. The V call is TRBV12-3 or TRBV12-4, the J call TRBJ1-2; TRBD1 reflects the table's D call only, with no check against the DNA. The CDR3 sequence runs 10 residues, both termini included. The CDR3 is CASSPDRPIV.

The V and J genes are TRBV7-9 and TRBJ2-3; 8 nucleotides line up with TRBD2. This CDR3 has 14 residues. The V gene end was trimmed by 5 bases and the J gene end by 9 bases; junction bases not matched to a gene: 10. Germline CDR1 reads SEHNR; CDR2 reads FQNEAQ (reference sequence). CDR3 coding DNA: TGTGCCAGCAGCCAAGGACTAGCCGAATACACGCAGTATTTT. As protein: CASSQGLAEYTQYF. Drawing the rest from reference TRBV7-9 and TRBJ2-3, the complete variable domain is DTGVSQNPRHKITKRGQNVTFRCDPISEHNRLYWYRQTLGQGPEFLTYFQNEAQLEKSRLLSDRFSAERPKGSFSTLEIQRTEQGDSAMYLCASSQGLAEYTQYFGPGTRLTVL.

This clonotype was recorded a few times. The chain uses TRBV12-3 or TRBV12-4 and TRBJ1-1; D might be TRBD1 (6 bases). Trimming removed 3 bases from V and 1 base from J, with 9 bases in between. The CDR3 is 14 residues long. The CDR3 DNA is TGTGCCAGCAGTTTTGGGGACACGAACACTGAAGCTTTCTTT. Translated: CASSFGDTNTEAFF.

The rearrangement joins TRBV12-3 or TRBV12-4 to TRBJ2-7; 14 bases are shared with TRBD2. V lost 6 bases to trimming and J lost 3 bases; unmatched junction nucleotides: 19. The CDR3 sequence is 20 residues long. As DNA, the CDR3 is TGTGCCAGCAGAGCCCCCAGAAGGACTAGCGGGGGGAACTTCAACTACGAGCAGTACTTC. Translating it yields CASRAPRRTSGGNFNYEQYF.

This clonotype showed up many times. This chain links TRBV9 with TRBJ2-3, with D perhaps assigned TRBD1 or TRBD2 (5 bases each). CDR1 and CDR2 (germline): SGDLS, YYNGEE. The CDR3 runs 17 residues. Trimming removed 6 bases at V and 0 bases at J, with 20 bases between. CDR3: CASNSPRGAASTDTQYF. The CDR3 nucleotides are TGTGCCAGCAACTCCCCCCGAGGGGCCGCTAGCACAGATACGCAGTATTTT.

This clonotype has more than one count but fewer than ten. A read error may account for a junction end that differs from germline. This rearrangement joins TRBV28 to TRBJ1-1, with 8 bases identical to TRBD1. The CDR3 length is 15 residues. Germline CDR1 reads MDHEN; CDR2 reads SYDVKM. The DNA of the CDR3 is TGTGCCAGCTGTTTAACCACAGGGGGTTACACTGAAGCTTTCTTT. This sequence encodes CASCLTTGGYTEAFF.

On this clonotype: A read error is possible here, since a much larger clone lies one base away. The J gene is TRBJ2-3, the V gene TRBV28; D remains ambiguous. Germline V lookup: CDR1 MDHEN, CDR2 SYDVKM. Trimming pared 5 bases from V and 2 bases from J, leaving 11 bases between. This CDR3 comprises 14 residues. DNA for the CDR3: TGTGCCAGCAGTAACTCCTTCTACACAGATACGCAGTATTTT. The encoded protein is CASSNSFYTDTQYF.

With regard to this clonotype: A single base separates this from a much larger clone, so it may be a read error. This chain links TRBV7-9 with TRBJ2-5, with D perhaps TRBD2 (6 bases). Germline V CDR1 and CDR2: SEHNR, FQNEAQ (reference sequence). Trimming removed 5 bases from V and 4 bases from J, with 14 bases in between. CDR3 length equals 14 residues. CDR3 DNA: TGTGCCAGCAGCGAACGCGCCGGGGGAGAGACCCAGTACTTC. This gives the protein CASSERAGGETQYF.

This clonotype has at least ten counts. The V call is TRBV7-9, the J call TRBJ2-1, with D perhaps TRBD2 (6 bases). Trimming removed 5 bases from V and 3 bases from J, with 14 bases in between. Per the germline V gene, CDR1 is SEHNR and CDR2 is FQNEAQ (reference sequence). The CDR3 is 15 residues long. The CDR3 coding sequence is TGTGCCAGCAGCCCCGGGGACTCGTTCTACAATGAGCAGTTCTTC. Translating gives CASSPGDSFYNEQFF.

This chain links TRBV5-8 with TRBJ2-7; D is perhaps TRBD1 (6 bases). The CDR3 totals 13 residues. V was pared by 3 bases and J by 6 bases, with 13 bases between. Germline V gene data show CDR1 as SGHTS and CDR2 as YDEGEE. The CDR3 bases are TGTGCCAGCAGCTGGTGGCAGGGGACCGAGCAGTACTTC. The encoded protein is CASSWWQGTEQYF. Using reference TRBV5-8 and TRBJ2-7 for the parts outside the CDR3, the full variable domain is EAGVTQSPTHLIKTRGQQATLRCSPISGHTSVYWYQQALGLGLQFLLWYDEGEERNRGNFPPRFSGRQFPNYSSELNVNALELEDSALYLCASSWWQGTEQYFGPGTRLTVT.

This clonotype was counted a few times. This chain uses TRBV4-3 with TRBJ2-7; D not resolved. CDR3 size: 15 residues. Germline values: CDR1 LGHNA, CDR2 YSLEER. Trimming took 1 base from V and 3 from J, leaving 13 bases between them. In nucleotides, the CDR3 is TGCGCCAGCAGCCAAGCGCGCCAGGCGCACTACGAGCAGTACTTC. Residues: CASSQARQAHYEQYF.

The sample holds a few counts of this clonotype. The chain carries TRBV30 and TRBJ1-5, with D tentatively TRBD1 (5 bases). V lost 0 bases and J 6 bases, leaving 12 bases between the germline ends. This CDR3 comprises 14 residues. The germline gives CDR1 GTSNPN, CDR2 SVGIG (reference sequence). The CDR3 here is CAWSVGRGGQPQHF. The CDR3 coding sequence is TGTGCCTGGAGTGTGGGGCGGGGGGGTCAGCCCCAGCATTTT.

The chain has TRBV4-3 and TRBJ1-6; tentatively, D is TRBD1 (6 bases). Deletions cut 2 bases from V and 6 bases from J, with 14 bases between. CDR1 is LGHNA, CDR2 YSLEER, per germline. CDR3 size: 16 residues. DNA for the CDR3: TGCGCCAGCAGCCAATCCAGAGGGGGGGGTAATTCACCCCTCCACTTT. This encodes CASSQSRGGGNSPLHF.

The chain is built from TRBV9 and TRBJ1-5; possible D gene TRBD1, 6 bases. The CDR3 is 19 amino acids. The germline V gene has CDR1 SGDLS and CDR2 YYNGEE. V was trimmed by 4 bases and J by 4 bases, leaving 27 bases between them. CDR3 in amino acids: CASSTDQPTDGQWNQPQHF. The CDR3 DNA reads TGTGCCAGCAGCACGGACCAGCCGACGGATGGACAGTGGAATCAGCCCCAGCATTTT.

This clonotype has only a few counts. This rearrangement joins TRBV19 to TRBJ2-7; D is possibly TRBD2 (6 bases). The V end was cut by 3 bases, the J end by 6 bases, with 12 bases between. This CDR3 comprises 13 residues. Germline V gives CDR1 LNHDA, CDR2 SQIVND (reference sequence). CDR3 protein: CASSIGGGSEQYF. As DNA, the CDR3 is TGTGCCAGTAGTATTGGAGGAGGGTCCGAGCAGTACTTC.